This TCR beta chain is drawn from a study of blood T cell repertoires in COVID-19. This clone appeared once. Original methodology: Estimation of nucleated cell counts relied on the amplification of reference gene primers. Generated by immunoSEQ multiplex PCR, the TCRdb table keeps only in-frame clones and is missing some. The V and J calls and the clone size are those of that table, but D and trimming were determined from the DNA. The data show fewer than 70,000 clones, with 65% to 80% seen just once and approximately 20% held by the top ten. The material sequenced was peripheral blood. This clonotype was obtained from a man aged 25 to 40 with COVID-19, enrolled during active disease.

The CDR3 loop reads CASSVQEEGEQYF. The CDR3 region has the DNA TGTGCCAGCAGCGTGCAGGAGGAGGGCGAGCAGTACTTC. The chain uses TRBV9 and TRBJ2-7; possibly TRBD2 for D (6 bases). V dropped 2 bases and J dropped 6 bases, with 12 bases sitting between them. The length of the CDR3 is 13 residues. Germline V gene data show CDR1 as SGDLS and CDR2 as YYNGEE.